The 15 T cell receptor beta chains listed next were all sequenced from one sample in a study of blood T cells in healthy people across ages (dated by TCRdb to between 2014 and 2017). Library creation used 5' RACE. These reads were obtained on an Illumina HiSeq 2500. A second PCR of about 6 to 12 cycles was run with a J-beta primer mix and a sample-barcoded 5' primer. TCRdb applied fastp at Q25 and MiXCR to the public reads, then kept only in-frame beta chains. Each CDR3 protein gets just one entry, which takes the most common genes and DNA from the rows behind it. A total of almost 800,000 distinct CDR3 sequences appear in this sample, 55% to 75% of them only once. Of the sample, 22% is held by the ten largest clones. Source material: blood. The source of these receptors is a man between 25 and 39 years old in good health.

In regard to this clonotype: One end of the junction varies from germline; a read error may be responsible. The rearrangement uses TRBV10-3 and TRBJ2-3; no firm D call. Looked up from germline, CDR1 is ENHRY and CDR2 is SYGVKD. The CDR3 runs 14 residues. CDR3 amino acids: CALSDERATDTQYF. CDR3 coding DNA: TGTGCCCTCAGTGATGAGCGCGCCACAGATACGCAGTATTTT.

The V gene is TRBV15, the J gene TRBJ2-5; D is unresolved. Trimming took 0 bases from V and 3 from J, leaving 8 bases between them. The germline V gene has CDR1 LNHNV and CDR2 YYDKDF (reference sequence). The CDR3 loop spans 14 amino acids. Written as DNA, the CDR3 is TGTGCCACCAGCAGAGACCCAGTAGAAGAGACCCAGTACTTC. This gives the protein CATSRDPVEETQYF. The whole variable domain, remainder taken from reference TRBV15 and TRBJ2-5, is DAMVIQNPRYQVTQFGKPVTLSCSQTLNHNVMYWYQQKSSQAPKLLFHYYDKDFNNEADTPDNFQSRRPNTSFCFLDIRSPGLGDTAMYLCATSRDPVEETQYFGPGTRLLVL.

This rearrangement joins TRBV6-2 or TRBV6-3 to TRBJ2-3; TRBD2 is a possible D gene (6 bases). The germline V gene has CDR1 MNHEY and CDR2 SVGEGT. The CDR3 loop spans 14 amino acids. Trimming took 6 bases from V and 8 from J, leaving 18 bases between them. The CDR3 DNA reads as TGTGCCAGCAGCGACGGGGGACTCCGGGGTACGCAGTATTTT. Protein product: CASSDGGLRGTQYF.

V usage is TRBV20-1 and J usage is TRBJ2-5, with D perhaps TRBD1 (6 bases). Trimming left V 0 bases short and J 11 bases short, with 22 bases between. The CDR3 contains 15 residues. Per the germline V gene, CDR1 is DFQATT and CDR2 is SNEGSKA (reference sequence). CDR3 in amino acids: CSAREGAAGAREQYF. The CDR3 DNA reads as TGCAGTGCTAGAGAGGGGGCGGCAGGGGCTAGAGAGCAGTACTTC.

The sample holds a few counts of this clonotype. The chain employs TRBV10-3 and TRBJ2-5, with 12 bases that match TRBD2. The CDR3 covers 13 residues. The germline CDR1 and CDR2 sequences are ENHRY and SYGVKD. J gave up 3 bases and V 10 bases, and 3 bases lay outside the gene matches. CDR3 in DNA: TGTGCCACCAGGACTAGCGGGGAAGAGACCCAGTACTTC. Amino acids: CATRTSGEETQYF.

The CDR3, as DNA: TGCAGTGCTAGGATTGGGACTAGCGAATCGGATACGCAGTATTTT. Protein: CSARIGTSESDTQYF. This rearrangement joins TRBV20-1 to TRBJ2-3; 10 positions agree with TRBD2. CDR3 size: 15 residues. V lost 3 bases, J lost 6 bases, and 9 bases stayed unmatched. Germline V gene data show CDR1 as DFQATT and CDR2 as SNEGSKA (reference sequence).

This clonotype was found a few times. The chain has TRBV20-1 and TRBJ2-7, with 8 positions matching TRBD1. The germline CDR1 and CDR2 sequences are DFQATT and SNEGSKA (reference sequence). Trimming removed 0 bases from V and 2 bases from J; junction bases left unmatched: 6. CDR3 size: 15 residues. CDR3 in amino acids: CSARDLRTGTYEQYF. CDR3 nucleotide sequence: TGCAGTGCTAGAGATCTCAGGACAGGGACCTACGAGCAGTACTTC.

This clonotype was detected only once. The chain has TRBV29-1 and TRBJ1-1; D might be TRBD1 (6 bases). The germline V and J ends were trimmed by 4 bases and 8 bases, with 14 bases remaining between them. The length of the CDR3 is 12 residues. The V gene's germline CDR1 is SQVTM and CDR2 ANQGSEA. This chain's CDR3 is CSVVWDNIEAFF. The CDR3 DNA reads as TGCAGCGTTGTTTGGGACAACATAGAAGCTTTCTTT.

CDR3 DNA: TGCGCCAGCAGCCAGGACGCCGGGACAGCTCAGTATGGCTACACCTTC. It encodes CASSQDAGTAQYGYTF. The rearrangement uses TRBV4-1 and TRBJ1-2, with TRBD1 matching over 7 bases. Per germline, CDR1 MGHRA and CDR2 YSYEKL. There are 16 residues in the CDR3. Trimming at V came to 3 bases and at J to 5 bases, leaving 12 bases not matched to a gene.

The gene calls are TRBV7-9 and TRBJ1-2; a possible D gene is TRBD1 (5 bases). The germline gives CDR1 SEHNR, CDR2 FQNEAQ (reference sequence). The CDR3 spans 15 residues. V was pared by 5 bases and J by 7 bases, with 20 bases between. CDR3 coding DNA: TGTGCCAGCAGCCTCCTTGCAGGGCTCCCGCCTGGCTACACCTTC. Protein product: CASSLLAGLPPGYTF.

This clonotype turned up a few times. The CDR3 nucleotides read TGTGCCAGCAGCCATGGCTCACCCCTCCACTTT. Residues: CASSHGSPLHF. The chain employs TRBV14 and TRBJ1-6, with D unclear. Germline V gene lookup returns CDR1 SGHDN and CDR2 FVKESK. V shed 3 bases and J shed 10 bases, with 4 bases lying between them. The length of the CDR3 is 11 residues.

The CDR3 bases are TGCAGCGTGCCGCAGGGAGGGAACTATGGCTACACCTTC. It codes for CSVPQGGNYGYTF. The chain uses TRBV29-1 and TRBJ1-2; a possible D gene is TRBD1 (5 bases). The CDR3 is made up of 13 amino acids. Germline values: CDR1 SQVTM, CDR2 ANQGSEA. The germline V and J ends were trimmed by 6 bases and 2 bases, with 13 bases remaining between them.

This chain links TRBV28 with TRBJ2-3; 7 nucleotides line up with TRBD1. Germline V lookup: CDR1 MDHEN, CDR2 SYDVKM. CDR3 size: 14 residues. V dropped 6 bases and J dropped 4; count of bases not matched to a gene: 7. CDR3 region: CASSSDRVADTQYF. DNA for the CDR3: TGTGCCAGCAGCTCAGACAGGGTCGCAGATACGCAGTATTTT. Looking up the rest from reference TRBV28 and TRBJ2-3 gives the full variable domain: DVKVTQSSRYLVKRTGEKVFLECVQDMDHENMFWYRQDPGLGLRLIYFSYDVKMKEKGDIPEGYSVSREKKERFSLILESASTNQTSMYLCASSSDRVADTQYFGPGTRLTVL.

The chain joins TRBV6-5 to TRBJ1-1; D is unresolved. Per germline, CDR1 MNHEY and CDR2 SVGAGI. V dropped 0 bases and J dropped 4 bases, with 6 bases sitting between them. There are 13 residues in the CDR3. The CDR3, as DNA: TGTGCCAGCAGTTACTCTAGGGTCACTGAAGCTTTCTTT. It yields the protein CASSYSRVTEAFF.

The J gene is TRBJ2-1, the V gene TRBV19; the match to TRBD1 covers 10 bases. V dropped 5 bases and J dropped 8; count of bases not matched to a gene: 9. The CDR3 has 15 amino acids. Germline V gene lookup returns CDR1 LNHDA and CDR2 SQIVND (reference sequence). CDR3 amino acids: CASSSGTGVTDEQFF. In DNA form, the CDR3 reads TGTGCCAGTAGTTCGGGGACAGGGGTGACGGATGAGCAGTTCTTC. The complete variable domain, with remaining parts taken from reference TRBV19 and TRBJ2-1, reads DGGITQSPKYLFRKEGQNVTLSCEQNLNHDAMYWYRQDPGQGLRLIYYSQIVNDFQKGDIAEGYSVSREKKESFPLTVTSAQKNPTAFYLCASSSGTGVTDEQFFGPGTRLTVL.